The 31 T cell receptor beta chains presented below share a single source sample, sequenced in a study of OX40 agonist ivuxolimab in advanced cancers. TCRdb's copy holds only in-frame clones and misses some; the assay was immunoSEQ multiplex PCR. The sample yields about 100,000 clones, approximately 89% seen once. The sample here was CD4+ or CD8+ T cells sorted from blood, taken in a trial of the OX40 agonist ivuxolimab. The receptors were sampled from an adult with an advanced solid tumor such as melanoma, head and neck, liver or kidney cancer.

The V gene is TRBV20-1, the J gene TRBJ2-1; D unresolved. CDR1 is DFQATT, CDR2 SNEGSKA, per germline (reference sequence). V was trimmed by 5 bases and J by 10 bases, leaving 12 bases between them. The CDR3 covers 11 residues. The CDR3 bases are TGCAGTGCTGGCCGTAGCTCCGAGCAGTTCTTC. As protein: CSAGRSSEQFF.

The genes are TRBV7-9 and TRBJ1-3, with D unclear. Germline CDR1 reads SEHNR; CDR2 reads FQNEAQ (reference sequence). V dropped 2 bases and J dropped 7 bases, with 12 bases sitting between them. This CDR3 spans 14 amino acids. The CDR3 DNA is TGTGCCAGCAGCTTATCTTTGGTTGGGAACACCATATATTTT. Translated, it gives CASSLSLVGNTIYF.

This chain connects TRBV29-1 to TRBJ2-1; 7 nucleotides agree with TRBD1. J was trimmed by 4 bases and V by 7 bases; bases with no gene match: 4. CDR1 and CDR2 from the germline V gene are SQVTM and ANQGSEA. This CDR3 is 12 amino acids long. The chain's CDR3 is CSGRTGYNEQFF. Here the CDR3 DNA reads TGCAGCGGTCGGACAGGTTACAATGAGCAGTTCTTC.

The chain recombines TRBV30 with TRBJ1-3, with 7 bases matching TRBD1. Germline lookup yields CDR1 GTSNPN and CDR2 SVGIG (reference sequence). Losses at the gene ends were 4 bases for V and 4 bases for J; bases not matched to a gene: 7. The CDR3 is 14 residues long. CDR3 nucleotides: TGTGCCTGGAAGGGGGACAGAATCGGAAACACCATATATTTT. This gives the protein CAWKGDRIGNTIYF.

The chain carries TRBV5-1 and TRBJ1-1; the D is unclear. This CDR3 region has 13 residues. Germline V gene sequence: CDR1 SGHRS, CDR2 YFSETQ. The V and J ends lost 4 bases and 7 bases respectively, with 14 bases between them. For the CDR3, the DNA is TGCGCCAGCAGCCTACCTACTTTGGGTGAAGCTTTCTTT. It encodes CASSLPTLGEAFF.

This CDR3 reads CSHTGLRSGGYTF. CDR3 DNA: TGCAGCCATACGGGACTGCGATCTGGGGGCTACACCTTC. This chain links TRBV29-1 with TRBJ1-2; tentative D call: TRBD1 (5 bases). The CDR3 is made up of 13 amino acids. Trimming left V 8 bases short and J 8 bases short, with 21 bases between. Looked up from germline, CDR1 is SQVTM and CDR2 is ANQGSEA.

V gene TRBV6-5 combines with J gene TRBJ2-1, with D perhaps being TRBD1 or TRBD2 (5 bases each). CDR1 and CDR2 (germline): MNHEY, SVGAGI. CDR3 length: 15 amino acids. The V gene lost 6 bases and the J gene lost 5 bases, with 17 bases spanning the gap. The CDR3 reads CASSASRDHNNEQFF. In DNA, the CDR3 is TGTGCCAGCAGCGCATCCCGGGACCATAACAATGAGCAGTTCTTC.

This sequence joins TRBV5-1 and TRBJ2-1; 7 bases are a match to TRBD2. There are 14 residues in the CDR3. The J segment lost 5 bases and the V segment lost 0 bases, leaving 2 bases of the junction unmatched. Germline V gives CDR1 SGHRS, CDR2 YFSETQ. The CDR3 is CASSLGLADNEQFF. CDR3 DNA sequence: TGCGCCAGCAGCTTGGGCCTAGCGGACAATGAGCAGTTCTTC.

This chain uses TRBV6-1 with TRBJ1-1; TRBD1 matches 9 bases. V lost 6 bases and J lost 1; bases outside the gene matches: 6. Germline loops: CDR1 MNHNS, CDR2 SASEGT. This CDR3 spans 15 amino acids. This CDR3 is CASSEQGAGNTEAFF. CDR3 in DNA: TGTGCCAGCAGCGAACAGGGGGCCGGGAACACTGAAGCTTTCTTT.

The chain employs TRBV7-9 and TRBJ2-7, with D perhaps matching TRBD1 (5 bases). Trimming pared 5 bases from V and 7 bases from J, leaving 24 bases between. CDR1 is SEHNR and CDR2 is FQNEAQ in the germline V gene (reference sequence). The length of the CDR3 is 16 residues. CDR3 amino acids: CASSSLGQLRMREQYF. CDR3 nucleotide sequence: TGTGCCAGCAGCAGCCTGGGGCAGCTCCGAATGAGGGAGCAGTACTTC.

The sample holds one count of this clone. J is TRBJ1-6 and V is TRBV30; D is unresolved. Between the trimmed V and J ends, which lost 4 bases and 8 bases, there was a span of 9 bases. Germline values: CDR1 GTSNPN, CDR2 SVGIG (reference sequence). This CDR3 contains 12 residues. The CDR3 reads CAWTSVYSPLHF. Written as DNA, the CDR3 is TGTGCCTGGACCTCGGTCTATTCACCCCTCCACTTT.

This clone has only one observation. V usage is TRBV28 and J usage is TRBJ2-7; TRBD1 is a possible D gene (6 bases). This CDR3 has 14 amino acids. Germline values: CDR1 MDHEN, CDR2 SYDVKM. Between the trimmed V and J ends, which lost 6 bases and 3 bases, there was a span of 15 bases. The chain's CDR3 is CASSNFRDNYEQYF. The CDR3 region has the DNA TGTGCCAGCAGCAACTTCCGGGACAACTACGAGCAGTACTTC.

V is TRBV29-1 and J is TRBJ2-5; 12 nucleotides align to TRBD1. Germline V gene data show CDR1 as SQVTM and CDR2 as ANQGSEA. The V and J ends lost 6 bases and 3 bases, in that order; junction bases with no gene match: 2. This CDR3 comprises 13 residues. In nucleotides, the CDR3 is TGCAGCGTGGGGACAGGGGGCAAAGAGACCCAGTACTTC. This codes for CSVGTGGKETQYF.

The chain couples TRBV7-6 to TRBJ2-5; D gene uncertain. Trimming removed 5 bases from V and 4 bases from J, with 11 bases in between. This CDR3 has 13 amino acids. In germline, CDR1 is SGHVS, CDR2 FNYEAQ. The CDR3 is CASSPPDRETQYF. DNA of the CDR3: TGTGCCAGCAGCCCACCAGACCGAGAGACCCAGTACTTC.

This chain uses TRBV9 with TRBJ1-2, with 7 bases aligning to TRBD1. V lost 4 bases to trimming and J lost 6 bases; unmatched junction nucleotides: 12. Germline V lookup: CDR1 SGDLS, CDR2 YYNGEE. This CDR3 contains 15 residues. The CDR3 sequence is CASSPNRGNLHGYTF. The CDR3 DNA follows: TGTGCCAGCAGCCCAAACAGGGGCAACCTCCATGGCTACACCTTC.

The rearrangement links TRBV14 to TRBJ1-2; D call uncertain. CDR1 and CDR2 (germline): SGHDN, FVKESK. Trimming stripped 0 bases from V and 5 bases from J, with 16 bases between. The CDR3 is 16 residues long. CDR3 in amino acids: CASSQEGGGKRYGYTF. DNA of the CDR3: TGTGCCAGCAGCCAAGAAGGAGGCGGCAAGCGGTATGGCTACACCTTC.

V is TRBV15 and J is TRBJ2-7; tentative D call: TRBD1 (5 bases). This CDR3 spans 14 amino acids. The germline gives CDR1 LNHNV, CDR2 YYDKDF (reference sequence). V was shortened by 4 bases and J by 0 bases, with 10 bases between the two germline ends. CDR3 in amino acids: CATSNPGISYEQYF. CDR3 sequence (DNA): TGTGCCACCAGCAATCCAGGGATCTCCTACGAGCAGTACTTC.

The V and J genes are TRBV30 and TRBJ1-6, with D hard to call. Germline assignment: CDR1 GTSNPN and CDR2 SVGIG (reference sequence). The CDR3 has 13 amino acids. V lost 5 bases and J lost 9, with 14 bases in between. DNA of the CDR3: TGTGCCTGGTCTAACCTTGGCGGTTCACCCCTCCACTTT. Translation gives CAWSNLGGSPLHF.

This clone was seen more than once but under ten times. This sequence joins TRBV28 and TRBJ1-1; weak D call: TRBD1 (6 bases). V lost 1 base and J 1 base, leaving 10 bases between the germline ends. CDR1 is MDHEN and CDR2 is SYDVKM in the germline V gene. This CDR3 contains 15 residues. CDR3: CASSLSTGRNTEAFF. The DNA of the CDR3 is TGTGCCAGCAGTTTATCCACAGGGAGGAACACTGAAGCTTTCTTT.

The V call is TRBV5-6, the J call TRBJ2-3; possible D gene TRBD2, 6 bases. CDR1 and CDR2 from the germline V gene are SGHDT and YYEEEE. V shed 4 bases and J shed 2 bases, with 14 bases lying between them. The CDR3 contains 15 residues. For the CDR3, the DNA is TGTGCCAGCAGCCGGGGGACGCGGTCCACAGATACGCAGTATTTT. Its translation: CASSRGTRSTDTQYF.

The CDR3 loop reads CACTQTSGSSYNEQFF. CDR3 nucleotide sequence: TGTGCCTGCACCCAAACTAGCGGTAGCTCCTACAATGAGCAGTTCTTC. This chain joins TRBV30 and TRBJ2-1, with 8 bases that match TRBD2. From germline, CDR1 is GTSNPN and CDR2 SVGIG (reference sequence). The CDR3 contains 16 residues. Trimming took 6 bases from V and 0 from J; bases not matched to a gene: 10.

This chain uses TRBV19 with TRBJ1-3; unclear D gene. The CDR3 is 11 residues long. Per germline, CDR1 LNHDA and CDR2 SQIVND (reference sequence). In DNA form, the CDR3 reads TGTGGGGGTGGCAACGGAAACACCATATATTTT. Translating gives CGGGNGNTIYF.

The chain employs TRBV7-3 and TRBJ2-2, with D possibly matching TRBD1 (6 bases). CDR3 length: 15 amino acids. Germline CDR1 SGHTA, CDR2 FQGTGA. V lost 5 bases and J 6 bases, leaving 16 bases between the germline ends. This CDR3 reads CASSATTGGAGELFF. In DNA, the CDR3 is TGTGCCAGCAGCGCTACCACTGGGGGCGCCGGGGAGCTGTTTTTT.

The CDR3 protein is CASSSGTSAKQSTDTQYF. As DNA, the CDR3 is TGCGCCAGCAGCTCCGGGACTAGCGCGAAGCAAAGCACAGATACGCAGTATTTT. The V and J genes are TRBV5-1 and TRBJ2-3; TRBD2 matches 10 bases. Germline values: CDR1 SGHRS, CDR2 YFSETQ. The junction had 10 bases not matched to a gene; V was cut back by 3 bases and J by 0 bases. This CDR3 comprises 18 residues.

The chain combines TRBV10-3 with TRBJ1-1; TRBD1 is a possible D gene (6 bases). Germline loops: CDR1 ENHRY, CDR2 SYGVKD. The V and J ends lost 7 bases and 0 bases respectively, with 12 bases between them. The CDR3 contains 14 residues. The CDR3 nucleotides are TGTGCCATCATGGGGGGGGGCCTGAACACTGAAGCTTTCTTT. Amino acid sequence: CAIMGGGLNTEAFF.

CDR3 residues: CASTFPGQGGGYTF. As DNA, the CDR3 is TGTGCCAGTACCTTTCCGGGACAGGGTGGGGGCTACACCTTC. This chain links TRBV28 with TRBJ1-2, with 9 bases identical to TRBD1. Germline values: CDR1 MDHEN, CDR2 SYDVKM. The V and J ends lost 9 bases and 8 bases, in that order; junction bases with no gene match: 13. The CDR3 is 14 amino acids.

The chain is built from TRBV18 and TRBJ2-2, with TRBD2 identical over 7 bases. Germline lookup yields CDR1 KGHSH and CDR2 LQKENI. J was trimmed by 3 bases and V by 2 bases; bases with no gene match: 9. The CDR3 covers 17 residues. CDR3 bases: TGTGCCAGCTCACCAGTACGCGGGAGTGACGACACCGGGGAGCTGTTTTTT. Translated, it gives CASSPVRGSDDTGELFF.

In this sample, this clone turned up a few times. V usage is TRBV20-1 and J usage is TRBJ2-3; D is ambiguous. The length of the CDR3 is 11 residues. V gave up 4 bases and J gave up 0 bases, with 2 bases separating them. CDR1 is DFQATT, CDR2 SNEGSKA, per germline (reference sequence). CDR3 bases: TGCAGTGCTACTAGCACAGATACGCAGTATTTT. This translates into CSATSTDTQYF.

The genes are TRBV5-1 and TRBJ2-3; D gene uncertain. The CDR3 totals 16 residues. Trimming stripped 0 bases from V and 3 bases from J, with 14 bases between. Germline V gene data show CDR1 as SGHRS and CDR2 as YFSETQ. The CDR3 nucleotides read TGCGCCAGCAGCTTGGATCGACGTAGCAGGACAGATACGCAGTATTTT. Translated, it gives CASSLDRRSRTDTQYF.

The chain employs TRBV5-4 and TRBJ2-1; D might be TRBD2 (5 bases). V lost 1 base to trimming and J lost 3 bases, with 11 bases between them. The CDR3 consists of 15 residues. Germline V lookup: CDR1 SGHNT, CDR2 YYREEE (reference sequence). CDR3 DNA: TGTGCCAGCAGCTTGAGAGCGGAACACTACAATGAGCAGTTCTTC. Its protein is CASSLRAEHYNEQFF.

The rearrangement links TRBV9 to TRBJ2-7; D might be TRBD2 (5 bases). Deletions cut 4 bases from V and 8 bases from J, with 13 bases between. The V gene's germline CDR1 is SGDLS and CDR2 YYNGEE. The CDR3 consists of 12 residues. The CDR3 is CASSRGRGQQYF. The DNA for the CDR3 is TGTGCCAGCAGCCGTGGCCGCGGGCAGCAGTACTTC.